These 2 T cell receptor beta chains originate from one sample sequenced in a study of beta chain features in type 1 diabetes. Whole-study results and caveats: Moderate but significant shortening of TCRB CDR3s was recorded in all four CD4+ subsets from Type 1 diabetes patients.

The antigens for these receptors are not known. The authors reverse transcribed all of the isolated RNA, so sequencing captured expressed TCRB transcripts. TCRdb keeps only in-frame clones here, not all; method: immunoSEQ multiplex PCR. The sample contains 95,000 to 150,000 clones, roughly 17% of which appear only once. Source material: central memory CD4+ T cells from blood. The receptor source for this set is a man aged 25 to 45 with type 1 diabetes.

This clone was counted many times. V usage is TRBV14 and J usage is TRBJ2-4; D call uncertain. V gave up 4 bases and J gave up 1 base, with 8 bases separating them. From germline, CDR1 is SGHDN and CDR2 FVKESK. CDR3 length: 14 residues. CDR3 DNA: TGTGCCAGCAGCCCCACTGGGGCCAAAAACATTCAGTACTTC. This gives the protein CASSPTGAKNIQYF.

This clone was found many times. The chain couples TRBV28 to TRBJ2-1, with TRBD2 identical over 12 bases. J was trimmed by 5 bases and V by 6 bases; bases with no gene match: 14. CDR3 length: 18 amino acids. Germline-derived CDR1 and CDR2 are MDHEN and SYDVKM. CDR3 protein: CASSPDLPGLAGNNEQFF. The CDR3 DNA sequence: TGTGCCAGCAGCCCTGACCTCCCCGGACTAGCGGGGAACAATGAGCAGTTCTTC.